Presented here are 15 T cell receptor beta chains from one specimen sequenced in a study of cytomegalovirus exposure and HLA in healthy donors. Both 60 Vbeta primers and 13 Jbeta primers went into the PCR. Clones were sequenced by immunoSEQ multiplex PCR, and TCRdb holds only the in-frame ones, with some missing. The table lists about 86,000 clones, roughly 77% of them singletons. The sequencing sample was made of PBMCs. The receptors here all came from a middle-aged woman in good health and CMV-seropositive.

The chain employs TRBV11-3 and TRBJ1-1; 10 nucleotides match TRBD1. The CDR3 extends over 16 amino acids. Trimming removed 4 bases from V and 1 base from J; junction bases left unmatched: 6. Germline V gene lookup returns CDR1 SGHNT and CDR2 YENEEA. This CDR3 reads CASSYGTGDENTEAFF. The CDR3 DNA sequence: TGTGCCAGCAGCTACGGGACAGGGGATGAGAACACTGAAGCTTTCTTT. The full variable domain, completed using reference TRBV11-3 and TRBJ1-1, is EAGVVQSPRYKIIEKKQPVAFWCNPISGHNTLYWYLQNLGQGPELLIRYENEEAVDDSQLPKDRFSAERLKGVDSTLKIQPAELGDSAVYLCASSYGTGDENTEAFFGQGTRLTVV.

The chain carries TRBV2 and TRBJ2-2; D perhaps matches TRBD2 (6 bases). The CDR3 spans 14 residues. Germline V CDR1 and CDR2: SNHLY, FYNNEI. The V gene lost 4 bases and the J gene lost 5 bases, with 11 bases spanning the gap. The CDR3 DNA is TGTGCCAGCAGTGGCGGACTAAAGACCGGGGAGCTGTTTTTT. Translation: CASSGGLKTGELFF.

V usage is TRBV15 and J usage is TRBJ2-1, with 8 positions matching TRBD1. The CDR3 is made up of 16 amino acids. Germline CDR1 and CDR2: LNHNV and YYDKDF (reference sequence). Trimming at V came to 2 bases and at J to 6 bases, leaving 9 bases not matched to a gene. CDR3 nucleotide sequence: TGTGCCACCAGCAGATCCCGGACAGGGCTGGTCAATGAGCAGTTCTTC. It is translated as CATSRSRTGLVNEQFF.

The V gene is TRBV27, the J gene TRBJ1-2, with D unclear. V was cut by 4 bases and J by 4 bases, with 16 bases left in between. Germline V gene data show CDR1 as MNHEY and CDR2 as SMNVEV (reference sequence). This CDR3 is 15 amino acids long. The CDR3 region has the DNA TGTGCCAGCAGTTCCCGGCGGGAAGGGATCTATGGCTACACCTTC. Residues: CASSSRREGIYGYTF.

The genes are TRBV6-5 and TRBJ2-7, with 9 bases that match TRBD2. Germline CDR1 and CDR2: MNHEY and SVGAGI. J gave up 3 bases and V 6 bases, and 9 bases lay outside the gene matches. This CDR3 spans 15 amino acids. The CDR3 here is CASRYRLAEHYEQYF. In DNA, the CDR3 is TGTGCCAGCAGATATAGACTAGCGGAACACTACGAGCAGTACTTC.

The CDR3, as DNA: TGTGCCAGCAGTGAATCCAGGGTGAGGCCGAACTATGGCTACACCTTC. It specifies CASSESRVRPNYGYTF. V usage is TRBV2 and J usage is TRBJ1-2; tentatively, D is TRBD1 (5 bases). The V and J ends lost 2 bases and 2 bases respectively, with 15 bases between them. The CDR3 extends over 16 amino acids. The germline gives CDR1 SNHLY, CDR2 FYNNEI.

Concerning this clone itself: The germline gene is not matched at one end of the junction; a read error may be the cause. The CDR3 DNA is TGTGCTAGCAGCTTAGCGAAGGCTAGCGGGAGCAATGAGCAGTTCTTC. It translates to CASSLAKASGSNEQFF. The chain carries TRBV7-7 and TRBJ2-1; TRBD2 aligns across 10 bases. The CDR3 loop spans 16 amino acids. Germline CDR1 is SSHAT and CDR2 is FNYEAQ (reference sequence). The variable domain in full, with the rest retrieved from reference TRBV7-7 and TRBJ2-1, is GAGVSQSPRYKVTKRGQDVTLRCDPISSHATLYWYQQALGQGPEFLTYFNYEAQPDKSGLPSDRFSAERPEGSISTLTIQRTEQRDSAMYRCASSLAKASGSNEQFFGPGTRLTVL.

This chain connects TRBV6-4 to TRBJ2-3; weak D call: TRBD2 (6 bases). CDR3 length equals 17 residues. Germline assignment: CDR1 MRHNA and CDR2 SNTAGT. Trimming took off 0 bases at V and 0 bases at J, with 13 bases between the two ends. Written as DNA, the CDR3 is TGTGCCAGCAGTGACTCGTTTAGCGGAGATAGCACAGATACGCAGTATTTT. Protein sequence: CASSDSFSGDSTDTQYF.

CDR3 loop: CASSVVPGGGHEQYF. DNA for the CDR3: TGTGCCAGCAGCGTAGTCCCAGGGGGCGGGCACGAGCAGTACTTC. The rearrangement joins TRBV9 to TRBJ2-7, with 8 bases that match TRBD1. This CDR3 is built from 15 residues. Germline V gene data show CDR1 as SGDLS and CDR2 as YYNGEE. V trimming: 0 bases; J trimming: 5 bases; junction bases outside the gene matches: 7.

This clone was detected once. V usage is TRBV19 and J usage is TRBJ2-1; 9 bases match TRBD1. CDR1 is LNHDA, CDR2 SQIVND, per germline (reference sequence). CDR3 size: 18 residues. The V gene end was trimmed by 2 bases and the J gene end by 1 base; junction bases not matched to a gene: 9. CDR3 sequence reads: CASSIRSGQGGSYNEQFF. In nucleotides, the CDR3 is TGTGCCAGTAGTATAAGGTCGGGACAGGGAGGGTCCTACAATGAGCAGTTCTTC.

Here the CDR3 reads CASSPGQGIPETQYF. The CDR3 DNA sequence: TGTGCCAGCAGCCCCGGACAGGGGATACCGGAGACCCAGTACTTC. The rearrangement joins TRBV9 to TRBJ2-5; TRBD1 matches at 9 bases. Germline V gene data show CDR1 as SGDLS and CDR2 as YYNGEE. This CDR3 is 15 amino acids long. The trim removed 4 bases at V and 5 bases at J, leaving 9 bases unmatched.

This chain connects TRBV30 to TRBJ1-6; 8 bases match TRBD1. The CDR3 is made up of 15 amino acids. Trimming took 5 bases from V and 9 from J; bases not matched to a gene: 12. From germline, CDR1 is GTSNPN and CDR2 SVGIG (reference sequence). The CDR3 sequence: CAWGQGKLSGSPLHF. CDR3 DNA sequence: TGTGCCTGGGGACAGGGAAAGCTGTCGGGTTCACCCCTCCACTTT.

This clone was counted a few times. V gene TRBV5-1 combines with J gene TRBJ2-7; 11 bases agree with TRBD2. The CDR3 has 15 residues. The V gene's germline CDR1 is SGHRS and CDR2 YFSETQ. Trimming at V came to 3 bases and at J to 0 bases, leaving 2 bases not matched to a gene. The CDR3 sequence: CASSWTSGRSYEQYF. The CDR3 bases are TGCGCCAGCAGCTGGACTAGCGGGCGCTCCTACGAGCAGTACTTC.

The gene calls are TRBV6-1 and TRBJ2-5; weak D call: TRBD1 (6 bases). Germline V gene lookup returns CDR1 MNHNS and CDR2 SASEGT. The ends were cut back, 0 bases at V and 5 bases at J, with 16 bases in the middle. The CDR3 has 16 amino acids. The CDR3 nucleotides are TGTGCCAGCAGTGAAGCAACGGCAGGGGTTGGGGAGACCCAGTACTTC. Amino acids: CASSEATAGVGETQYF.

A few counts support this clone. The rearrangement uses TRBV7-6 and TRBJ1-1, with TRBD1 matching over 7 bases. With V trimmed by 1 base and J by 1 base, 3 bases remained unmatched. The length of the CDR3 is 15 residues. Germline V gene sequence: CDR1 SGHVS, CDR2 FNYEAQ. CDR3 region: CASSLETGANTEAFF. The DNA of the CDR3 is TGTGCCAGCAGCTTAGAAACAGGGGCGAACACTGAAGCTTTCTTT.